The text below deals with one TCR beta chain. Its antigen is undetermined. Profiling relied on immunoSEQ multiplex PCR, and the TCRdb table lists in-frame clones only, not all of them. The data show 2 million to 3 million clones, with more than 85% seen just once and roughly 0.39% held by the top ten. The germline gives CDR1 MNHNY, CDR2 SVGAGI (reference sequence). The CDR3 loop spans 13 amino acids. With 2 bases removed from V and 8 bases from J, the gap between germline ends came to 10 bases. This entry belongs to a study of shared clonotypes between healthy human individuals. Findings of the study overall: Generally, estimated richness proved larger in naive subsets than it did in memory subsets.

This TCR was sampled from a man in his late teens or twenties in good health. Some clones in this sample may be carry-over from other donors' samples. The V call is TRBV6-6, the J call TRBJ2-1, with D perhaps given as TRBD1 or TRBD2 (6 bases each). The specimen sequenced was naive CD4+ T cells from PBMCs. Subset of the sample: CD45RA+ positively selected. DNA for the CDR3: TGTGCCAGCAGTTACGGGGGGCGCGATGAGCAGTTCTTC. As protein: CASSYGGRDEQFF.